This TCR beta chain was observed in a study of blood T cell repertoires in COVID-19. Study-wide background: The origin of the acute and convalescent COVID-19 samples was the United States, Italy and Spain.

CDR1 SGHNT and CDR2 YYREEE come from the germline V gene (reference sequence). The CDR3 totals 15 residues. Deletions cut 4 bases from V and 2 bases from J, with 10 bases between. In the authors' methods: Reference gene primer amplification in the assay estimated nucleated cell counts. Data came from immunoSEQ multiplex PCR; TCRdb stores just in-frame clones and leaves some out. The V and J calls and clone size were taken over from that table, and D and trimming were inferred from the DNA. This sample carries over 150,000 clones, around 90% of them seen once, and the ten largest clones take approximately 2%.

The sequence derives from a man in his forties or fifties who had recovered from COVID-19. The chain recombines TRBV5-4 with TRBJ2-6; TRBD1 is a possible D gene (5 bases). The sequencing input was peripheral blood. The DNA of the CDR3 is TGTGCCAGCAGCATCAGGGCGGCTGGGGCCAACGTCCTGACTTTC. It codes for CASSIRAAGANVLTF.